This T cell receptor beta chain is from a study of blood T cell repertoires in COVID-19. Assay: immunoSEQ multiplex PCR; the TCRdb copy retains only in-frame clones and omits some. The sample holds roughly 380,000 clones, roughly 87% seen once. The CDR3 covers 12 residues. V lost 4 bases and J lost 5; bases outside the gene matches: 1. Germline V CDR1 and CDR2: MNHEY, SMNVEV (reference sequence). The receptor was derived from a woman aged 25 to 39 who had recovered from COVID-19. The chain employs TRBV27 and TRBJ1-1; 7 nucleotides align to TRBD1. The sequencing sample was made of PBMCs or T cells enriched from blood (not recorded which). The CDR3 DNA follows: TGTGCCAGCAGTTCCAGGGGGACTGAAGCTTTCTTT. Translated: CASSSRGTEAFF.